This record concerns one TCR beta chain sequence. Antigen: not known. The data stem from a study of OX40 agonist ivuxolimab in advanced cancers. About the research overall: Allowance was made for prior anti-PD-1, anti-PD-L1 or anti-CTLA-4 therapy, and around 44% had some.

The table came from immunoSEQ multiplex PCR; TCRdb's copy has only in-frame clones and leaves some out. This table has about 60,000 clones, 86% appearing once. Study outcomes and limitations: Certain nonresponding patients likewise had low normalized T-cell clonal expansion. More expanded clones were found, on average, in CD8+ than in CD4+ T cells. Clonal expansion by week 6 occurred in CD4+ and CD8+ blood T cells (at 0.1 to 3.0 mg/kg).

Sequenced here: CD4+ or CD8+ T cells sorted from blood, sampled in a trial of the OX40 agonist ivuxolimab. The sequence derives from an adult with an advanced solid tumor such as melanoma, head and neck, liver or kidney cancer.

The DNA of the CDR3 is TGCGCCAGCAGCTCGACCTCATGGACAGCGAACACCGGGGAGCTGTTTTTT. Translating it yields CASSSTSWTANTGELFF. The chain uses TRBV5-1 and TRBJ2-2, with D perhaps TRBD1 (6 bases). The CDR3 extends over 17 amino acids. V dropped 3 bases and J dropped 0 bases, with 15 bases sitting between them. Germline CDR1 and CDR2: SGHRS and YFSETQ.